The rows below give T cell receptor beta chains drawn from one sample of a study of early T cells in non-severe SARS-CoV-2 infection. One entry per CDR3 protein results from TCRdb running MiXCR on the 5' RACE reads. The table records over 85,000 distinct CDR3 sequences, roughly 12% of them present only once. The sequences come from whole blood, collected at baseline. The receptors stem from an adult who was a healthcare worker with PCR-confirmed SARS-CoV-2 infection or an uninfected control (not recorded which). Both conserved end residues are part of each CDR3. Each record gives: clone size, V gene, D gene, J gene, CDR3 protein, CDR3 DNA. D genes are given only for firm matches. Only part of the rows carry a size: once, few, many, or a class if the clone is expanded.

>few|TRBV7-8|TRBD2|TRBJ2-3
CASSLAMSGSADTQYF
TGTGCCAGCAGCTTAGCGATGAGCGGGAGCGCAGATACGCAGTATTTT
>.|TRBV6-6|TRBD1|TRBJ1-4
CASRPGQGNEKLFF
TGTGCCAGCAGACCGGGACAGGGTAATGAAAAACTGTTTTTT
>.|TRBV6-5|.|TRBJ2-6
CASSYPGRANVLTF
TGTGCCAGCAGTTACCCTGGGAGGGCCAACGTCCTGACTTTC
>.|TRBV7-4|TRBD1|TRBJ1-2
CASSLEDRINYGYTF
TGTGCCAGCAGCTTAGAGGACAGGATAAACTATGGCTACACCTTC
>few|TRBV7-9|.|TRBJ1-2
CASSAGFRFYGYTF
TGTGCCAGCAGCGCAGGGTTTAGGTTCTATGGCTACACCTTC
>few|TRBV14|.|TRBJ2-7
CASSQVSSYEQYF
TGTGCCAGCAGCCAAGTCAGTTCCTACGAGCAGTACTTC
>.|TRBV20-1|.|TRBJ1-6
CSATGPLNSPLHF
TGCAGTGCTACCGGACCGCTCAATTCACCCCTCCACTTT
>.|TRBV6-6|.|TRBJ2-7
CASSYWAGIEQYF
TGTGCCAGCAGTTACTGGGCGGGGATTGAGCAGTACTTC
>.|TRBV6-2/TRBV6-3|.|TRBJ2-3
CASSWARTIDTQYF
TGTGCCAGCAGTTGGGCGCGGACTATAGATACGCAGTATTTT
>few|TRBV24-1|TRBD2|TRBJ2-1
CATSAATSAKGNEQFF
TGTGCCACCAGTGCCGCGACTAGCGCAAAAGGGAATGAGCAGTTCTTC
>few|TRBV4-2|.|TRBJ2-2
CASSQDLGMANTGELFF
TGTGCCAGCAGCCAAGATCTTGGTATGGCGAACACCGGGGAGCTGTTTTTT
>few|TRBV4-1|TRBD2|TRBJ2-3
CASSQVRRRGGVDTQYF
TGCGCCAGCAGCCAAGTGAGGAGGCGGGGGGGCGTTGATACGCAGTATTTT
>few|TRBV11-2|TRBD1|TRBJ2-1
CASSATGSFNEQFF
TGTGCCAGCAGCGCGACAGGGTCTTTCAATGAGCAGTTCTTC
>.|TRBV11-1|.|TRBJ2-1
CASSPNTVRADNEQFF
TGTGCCAGCAGCCCGAATACCGTGAGAGCCGACAATGAGCAGTTCTTC
>.|TRBV5-1|TRBD1|TRBJ2-5
CASSSSGDRPRETQYF
TGCGCCAGCAGCTCGTCTGGGGACAGGCCCCGCGAGACCCAGTACTTC
>.|TRBV20-1|TRBD2|TRBJ2-1
CSAFSGGASYNEQFF
TGCAGTGCTTTTTCCGGGGGGGCCTCCTACAATGAGCAGTTCTTC
>many|TRBV2|TRBD1|TRBJ1-5
CASSETGQHQPQHF
TGTGCCAGCAGTGAGACAGGGCAGCATCAGCCCCAGCATTTT
>.|TRBV29-1|.|TRBJ2-1
CSVFYRAGLGNEQFF
TGCAGCGTTTTTTACCGGGCCGGTCTAGGCAATGAGCAGTTCTTC
>.|TRBV10-2|TRBD2|TRBJ2-3
CASSPSGRSTDTQYF
TGCGCCAGCAGTCCTAGCGGACGAAGCACAGATACGCAGTATTTT
>many|TRBV6-5|.|TRBJ2-7
CASSYGGSYEQYF
TGTGCCAGCAGTTATGGAGGGTCCTACGAGCAGTACTTC
>.|TRBV2|TRBD1|TRBJ2-5
CASSVQGAETQYF
TGTGCCAGCAGCGTACAGGGGGCCGAGACCCAGTACTTC
>.|TRBV9|.|TRBJ1-4
CASSVAGGGGEKLFF
TGTGCCAGCAGCGTAGCAGGCGGCGGAGGAGAAAAACTGTTTTTT
>few|TRBV29-1|.|TRBJ2-7
CSVVGAGLKLSYEQYF
TGCAGCGTTGTCGGCGCGGGGTTAAAACTTTCCTACGAGCAGTACTTC
>.|TRBV2|TRBD1|TRBJ1-6
CASSGQGLSSLHF
TGTGCCAGCAGCGGACAGGGGCTATCATCCCTCCACTTT
>few|TRBV7-8|.|TRBJ1-6
CASSLVSRPGYSNNSPLHF
TGTGCCAGCAGCTTAGTATCGCGCCCAGGTTACTCAAATAATTCACCCCTCCACTTT
>many|TRBV12-3/TRBV12-4|TRBD1|TRBJ2-3
CASTPDRVSTDTQYF
TGTGCCAGCACCCCGGACAGGGTCAGCACAGATACGCAGTATTTT
>many|TRBV2|.|TRBJ2-2
CASRQGWTGELFF
TGTGCCAGCAGGCAGGGGTGGACCGGGGAGCTGTTTTTT
>.|TRBV20-1|.|TRBJ1-3
CSAKEGLRSGNTIYF
TGCAGTGCTAAGGAGGGGCTCCGGTCTGGAAACACCATATATTTT
>few|TRBV27|.|TRBJ1-2
CASSSRGTVANYGYTF
TGTGCCAGCAGTTCGAGGGGGACTGTAGCTAACTATGGCTACACCTTC
>few|TRBV6-5|TRBD2|TRBJ2-7
CASNGGASGRSSYEQYF
TGTGCCAGCAATGGGGGGGCTAGCGGGCGTAGCTCCTACGAGCAGTACTTC
>few|TRBV3-1|TRBD1|TRBJ2-7
CASSQVSGTGKFHEQYF
TGTGCCAGCAGCCAAGTTTCGGGGACAGGGAAGTTCCACGAGCAGTACTTC
>.|TRBV29-1|TRBD1|TRBJ1-1
CSVAGQENTEAFF
TGCAGCGTTGCGGGACAGGAGAACACTGAAGCTTTCTTT
>.|TRBV5-4|TRBD1|TRBJ2-1
CASSLTWDREIEQFF
TGTGCCAGCAGCTTGACTTGGGACAGGGAGATTGAGCAGTTCTTC
>.|TRBV29-1|.|TRBJ1-1
CSAVPSQVNTEAFF
TGCAGCGCCGTACCCTCACAGGTGAACACTGAAGCTTTCTTT
>many|TRBV5-6|.|TRBJ2-7
CASSPVQGRTYEQYF
TGTGCCAGCAGCCCTGTGCAGGGGAGGACGTACGAGCAGTACTTC
>.|TRBV6-5|.|TRBJ2-3
CASSYRGTTDTQYF
TGTGCCAGCAGTTACAGGGGGACCACAGATACGCAGTATTTT
>few|TRBV2|.|TRBJ1-6
CASRQVNSPLHF
TGTGCCAGCAGACAGGTTAATTCACCCCTCCACTTT
>few|TRBV4-1|.|TRBJ2-7
CASSQYGLSYEQYF
TGCGCCAGCAGCCAATACGGTCTATCCTACGAGCAGTACTTC
>.|TRBV28|.|TRBJ2-7
CASSPSTGYSYEQYF
TGTGCCAGCAGTCCTTCTACAGGGTACTCCTACGAGCAGTACTTC
>few|TRBV13|.|TRBJ2-3
CASSPLRETDTQYF
TGTGCCAGCAGCCCTCTCAGGGAAACAGATACGCAGTATTTT
>few|TRBV11-2|.|TRBJ2-4
CASSPGRGLSKNIQYF
TGTGCCAGCAGCCCAGGACGCGGGTTATCCAAAAACATTCAGTACTTC
>many|TRBV5-5|.|TRBJ2-1
CASSSRSGGQEQFF
TGTGCCAGCAGCTCGCGGTCCGGGGGACAGGAGCAGTTCTTC
>few|TRBV5-1|.|TRBJ1-1
CASSLAEGLSTEVFF
TGCGCCAGCAGCTTGGCAGAGGGCCTGAGCACTGAAGTTTTCTTT
>.|TRBV28|.|TRBJ1-5
CASSELQPQHF
TGTGCCAGCAGCGAGTTGCAGCCCCAGCATTTT
>.|TRBV29-1|TRBD1|TRBJ2-1
CSVKGQGLYEQFF
TGCAGCGTCAAGGGACAGGGTCTCTATGAGCAGTTCTTC
>few|TRBV7-9|.|TRBJ2-3
CASSGPLLRDTQYF
TGTGCCAGCAGCGGGCCCCTACTACGGGATACGCAGTATTTT
>.|TRBV10-2|.|TRBJ1-4
CASSESLGNEKLFF
TGCGCCAGCAGTGAGTCGTTGGGGAATGAAAAACTGTTTTTT
>many|TRBV12-3/TRBV12-4|.|TRBJ2-7
CASSLEEEQYF
TGTGCCAGCAGTTTAGAAGAAGAGCAGTACTTC